These 17 T cell receptor beta chains were all obtained from the same sample, sequenced in a study of memory CD4+ T cells and cytomegalovirus serostatus (dated by TCRdb to the late 2010s). The receptor library was made with the immunoSEQ multiplex PCR assay. TCRdb took this table from immuneACCESS and kept in-frame rearrangements with V and J called. Such tables lack part of the clones; where checked against another copy, unresolved V genes explain under half of the gap, and the rest is unexplained. In all, the sample holds 30,000 to 40,000 clones, and 79% of those were seen once. The ten top clones hold under 6% of the sample. A FACSAria II was used to sort memory CD4+ T cells, defined as single viable CD3+CD4+CD8-CD45RO+ cells. The sample was memory CD4+ T cells from blood. Receptors were obtained from an adult in good health and CMV-seropositive.

This clone appeared a single time. The rearrangement links TRBV6-6 to TRBJ2-7, with D possibly matching TRBD2 (5 bases). The CDR3 has 13 residues. V lost 8 bases and J lost 5, with 16 bases in between. Germline V CDR1 and CDR2: MNHNY, SVGAGI (reference sequence). Written as DNA, the CDR3 is TGTGCCAGCCGCCCTCGGGATTCGGACGAGCAGTACTTC. Protein: CASRPRDSDEQYF.

This clone turned up a few times. This chain links TRBV2 with TRBJ1-1, with 7 bases identical to TRBD1. V lost 6 bases to trimming and J lost 14 bases; unmatched junction nucleotides: 9. The germline V gene has CDR1 SNHLY and CDR2 FYNNEI. The CDR3 runs to 11 residues. The CDR3 reads CASRLQGFSFF. Here the CDR3 DNA reads TGTGCCAGCAGGCTACAGGGGTTTAGCTTCTTT.

The chain links TRBV5-1 to TRBJ2-3, with 7 bases matching TRBD1. This CDR3 region has 13 residues. The J segment lost 0 bases and the V segment lost 6 bases, leaving 1 base of the junction unmatched. Germline V CDR1 and CDR2: SGHRS, YFSETQ. CDR3 in DNA: TGCGCCAGCAAGGACAGGAGCACAGATACGCAGTATTTT. Protein sequence: CASKDRSTDTQYF.

V usage is TRBV19 and J usage is TRBJ2-2; D is unresolved. The ends were cut back, 4 bases at V and 6 bases at J, with 18 bases in the middle. This CDR3 is 16 amino acids long. The V gene's germline CDR1 is LNHDA and CDR2 SQIVND (reference sequence). DNA of the CDR3: TGTGCCAGTAGTACGGCGGCCCGCGCGTCGCCCGGGGAGCTGTTTTTT. Protein sequence: CASSTAARASPGELFF.

Written as DNA, the CDR3 is TGTGCCACCAGCAGAGATTCAAACGGGGTGGGGGAGACCCAGTACTTC. Its protein product is CATSRDSNGVGETQYF. This chain connects TRBV15 to TRBJ2-5; D may be TRBD2 (5 bases). The length of the CDR3 is 16 residues. Trimming took 0 bases from V and 5 from J, leaving 16 bases between them. Germline assignment: CDR1 LNHNV and CDR2 YYDKDF (reference sequence).

This CDR3 is CASRDRGRDSGELFF. CDR3 DNA sequence: TGCGCCAGCAGGGACAGGGGGCGCGATAGCGGGGAGCTGTTTTTT. The chain is built from TRBV10-2 and TRBJ2-2; TRBD1 matches at 11 bases. Germline V CDR1 and CDR2: WSHSY, SAAADI. V was pared by 6 bases and J by 7 bases, with 7 bases of the junction left unmatched. The CDR3 extends over 15 amino acids.

V is TRBV28 and J is TRBJ1-5; D remains ambiguous. Trimming removed 4 bases from V and 1 base from J, with 8 bases in between. This CDR3 contains 14 residues. Looked up from germline, CDR1 is MDHEN and CDR2 is SYDVKM. CDR3 sequence reads: CASSSWKSNQPQHF. The CDR3 DNA reads as TGTGCCAGCAGTTCTTGGAAGAGCAATCAGCCCCAGCATTTT.

CDR3 region: CASSFLGAGYTF. The CDR3, as DNA: TGTGCCAGCAGCTTTCTAGGGGCTGGCTACACCTTC. V gene TRBV7-8 combines with J gene TRBJ1-2; D may be TRBD1 (5 bases). Germline V gene data show CDR1 as SGHVS and CDR2 as FQNEAQ. V lost 3 bases to trimming and J lost 7 bases, with 9 bases between them. The CDR3 spans 12 residues. Full variable domain (remainder filled in from reference TRBV7-8 and TRBJ1-2): GAGVSQSPRYKVAKRGQDVALRCDPISGHVSLFWYQQALGQGPEFLTYFQNEAQLDKSGLPSDRFFAERPEGSVSTLKIQRTQQEDSAVYLCASSFLGAGYTFGSGTRLTVV.

This chain connects TRBV11-2 to TRBJ1-1, with D uncertain. The length of the CDR3 is 13 residues. Per germline, CDR1 SGHAT and CDR2 FQNNGV. V lost 1 base, J lost 2 bases, and 5 bases lay in between. The CDR3 protein is CASSLVFNTEAFF. CDR3 nucleotides: TGTGCCAGCAGCTTAGTGTTTAACACTGAAGCTTTCTTT. Together with reference TRBV11-2 and TRBJ1-1, the CDR3 gives the full variable domain: EAGVAQSPRYKIIEKRQSVAFWCNPISGHATLYWYQQILGQGPKLLIQFQNNGVVDDSQLPKDRFSAERLKGVDSTLKIQPAKLEDSAVYLCASSLVFNTEAFFGQGTRLTVV.

The chain recombines TRBV2 with TRBJ1-5; tentative D call: TRBD1 (5 bases). Looked up from germline, CDR1 is SNHLY and CDR2 is FYNNEI. V gave up 1 base and J gave up 14 bases, with 15 bases separating them. The CDR3 has 13 amino acids. The CDR3 loop reads CASSEGRGSEKHF. The CDR3 DNA reads as TGTGCCAGCAGTGAAGGTCGGGGGTCGGAGAAGCATTTT.

The chain is built from TRBV15 and TRBJ1-2, with 8 bases that match TRBD1. With V trimmed by 1 base and J by 6 bases, 4 bases remained unmatched. Germline values: CDR1 LNHNV, CDR2 YYDKDF (reference sequence). The CDR3 consists of 14 residues. The CDR3 bases are TGTGCCACCAGCAGAGGAGTGACAGGGGATGGCTACACCTTC. This encodes CATSRGVTGDGYTF.

The V and J genes are TRBV5-5 and TRBJ1-5, with D uncertain. The germline CDR1 and CDR2 sequences are SGHKS and YYEKEE (reference sequence). This CDR3 comprises 15 residues. V was trimmed by 1 base and J by 2 bases, leaving 10 bases between them. The CDR3 reads CASSLRGFGNQPQHF. Written as DNA, the CDR3 is TGTGCCAGCAGCTTGCGTGGATTCGGCAATCAGCCCCAGCATTTT.

There are a few counts of this clone. The chain employs TRBV7-2 and TRBJ1-1, with D unresolved. The V end was cut by 3 bases, the J end by 8 bases, with 16 bases between. The CDR3 has 14 residues. Per germline, CDR1 SGHTA and CDR2 FQGNSA. The CDR3 nucleotides read TGTGCCAGCAGCTTCCCCTCGGCGGGAAGAGAAGCTTTCTTT. It is translated as CASSFPSAGREAFF.

This clone has more than one count but fewer than ten. The V and J genes are TRBV7-2 and TRBJ2-1, with 8 bases aligning to TRBD1. With 5 bases clipped from V and 3 bases from J, the junction kept 6 bases outside the gene matches. The CDR3 length is 15 residues. Germline-derived CDR1 and CDR2 are SGHTA and FQGNSA. CDR3 in DNA: TGTGCCAGCAGCGCGGACAGGGTTCGCTACAATGAGCAGTTCTTC. Translated, it gives CASSADRVRYNEQFF.

V is TRBV23-1 and J is TRBJ1-5; 7 bases are a match to TRBD1. TRBV23-1 belongs to the ORF category, with a function that is uncertain. V lost 3 bases, J lost 7 bases, and 15 bases stayed unmatched. The CDR3 is 17 amino acids. CDR3 sequence: CASSHEQGMARDQPQHF. The DNA for the CDR3 is TGCGCCAGCAGTCATGAACAGGGGATGGCTAGAGACCAGCCCCAGCATTTT.

This clone was picked up a small number of times. The chain recombines TRBV18 with TRBJ1-2; 9 nucleotides match TRBD1. The V segment lost 3 bases and the J segment 6 bases; nucleotides outside the gene matches: 8. CDR3 length: 15 amino acids. The germline gives CDR1 KGHSH, CDR2 LQKENI. This CDR3 is CASSPGDRGLDGYTF. Written as DNA, the CDR3 is TGTGCCAGCTCACCGGGTGACAGGGGGTTGGATGGCTACACCTTC.

The chain has TRBV2 and TRBJ2-7; TRBD1 agrees at 8 bases. V dropped 7 bases and J dropped 2; count of bases not matched to a gene: 13. The CDR3 is made up of 16 amino acids. CDR1 is SNHLY, CDR2 FYNNEI, per germline. Here the CDR3 reads CASTILSWDRTYEQYF. The CDR3 region has the DNA TGTGCCAGCACCATCCTATCCTGGGACAGGACCTACGAGCAGTACTTC. The complete variable domain, with remaining parts taken from reference TRBV2 and TRBJ2-7, reads EPEVTQTPSHQVTQMGQEVILRCVPISNHLYFYWYRQILGQKVEFLVSFYNNEISEKSEIFDDQFSVERPDGSNFTLKIRSTKLEDSAMYFCASTILSWDRTYEQYFGPGTRLTVT.